The 24 T cell receptor beta chains below come from one sample, sequenced in a study of early T cells in non-severe SARS-CoV-2 infection. Each CDR3 protein gets one entry after TCRdb re-called the 5' RACE reads with MiXCR. This sample has under 85,000 distinct CDR3 sequences; 10% to 15% occur once, and the top ten carry roughly 15%. Sequences were derived from whole blood, sampled at baseline. The receptors stem from an adult who was a healthcare worker with PCR-confirmed SARS-CoV-2 infection or an uninfected control (not recorded which). The donor label of this sample is uncertain.

The CDR3 region has the DNA TGCAGTGCTAGACGCCGGGACGGGGCTGAGACCCAGTACTTC. Amino acid sequence: CSARRRDGAETQYF. The gene calls are TRBV20-1 and TRBJ2-5; either TRBD1 or TRBD2 may supply D (5 bases each). The ends were cut back, 2 bases at V and 5 bases at J, with 15 bases in the middle. The CDR3 runs 14 residues. Germline values: CDR1 DFQATT, CDR2 SNEGSKA (reference sequence).

This clonotype was counted ten times or more. CDR3 loop: CSASGAGPNTGELFF. The DNA of the CDR3 is TGCAGTGCTAGTGGTGCAGGACCGAACACCGGGGAGCTGTTTTTT. V is TRBV20-1 and J is TRBJ2-2; no clear D. Deletions cut 3 bases from V and 0 bases from J, with 11 bases between. The germline gives CDR1 DFQATT, CDR2 SNEGSKA (reference sequence). The CDR3 extends over 15 amino acids.

Many counts were recorded for this clonotype. The gene calls are TRBV12-3 or TRBV12-4 and TRBJ1-2; D is unresolved. Trimming took 2 bases from V and 4 from J, leaving 5 bases between them. This CDR3 is built from 12 residues. DNA of the CDR3: TGTGCCAGCAGTTTAAATGGCTATGGCTACACCTTC. Protein: CASSLNGYGYTF.

In this sample, this clonotype turned up a few times. V is TRBV9 and J is TRBJ2-1, with D unresolved. Germline V gives CDR1 SGDLS, CDR2 YYNGEE. The CDR3 contains 17 residues. The V gene lost 4 bases and the J gene lost 3 bases, with 20 bases spanning the gap. The CDR3 loop is CASSPTMAANLYNEQFF. The CDR3 DNA reads TGTGCCAGCAGCCCTACGATGGCGGCGAACCTCTACAATGAGCAGTTCTTC.

The chain uses TRBV7-6 and TRBJ2-1; TRBD2 matches 8 bases. The V and J ends lost 2 bases and 8 bases, in that order; junction bases with no gene match: 5. The CDR3 consists of 14 residues. Germline V gene lookup returns CDR1 SGHVS and CDR2 FNYEAQ. CDR3 in amino acids: CASSLYGGAYEQFF. DNA of the CDR3: TGTGCCAGCAGCTTATACGGGGGGGCCTATGAGCAGTTCTTC. Based on the CDR3 plus reference TRBV7-6 and TRBJ2-1, the full variable domain is GAGVSQSPRYKVTKRGQDVALRCDPISGHVSLYWYRQALGQGPEFLTYFNYEAQQDKSGLPNDRFSAERPEGSISTLTIQRTEQRDSAMYRCASSLYGGAYEQFFGPGTRLTVL.

With regard to this clonotype: This sequence may be a read error, since a much larger clone differs from it by one base. For the CDR3, the DNA is TGCAGCACCAACAGCTATAGCTACACCTTC. Translating gives CSTNSYSYTF. The rearrangement joins TRBV29-1 to TRBJ1-2, with D unresolved. Germline values: CDR1 SQVTM, CDR2 ANQGSEA. CDR3 length: 10 amino acids. The whole variable domain, remainder taken from reference TRBV29-1 and TRBJ1-2, is SAVISQKPSRDICQRGTSLTIQCQVDSQVTMMFWYRQQPGQSLTLIATANQGSEATYESGFVIDKFPISRPNLTFSTLTVSNMSPEDSSIYLCSTNSYSYTFGSGTRLTVV.

This clonotype was counted only a few times. V is TRBV7-6 and J is TRBJ1-3; D not resolved. Deletions cut 3 bases from V and 0 bases from J, with 6 bases between. The CDR3 has 14 residues. Germline V CDR1 and CDR2: SGHVS, FNYEAQ. The CDR3 spells CASSFQSSGNTIYF. The CDR3 DNA sequence: TGTGCCAGCAGCTTCCAGAGCTCTGGAAACACCATATATTTT.

The chain employs TRBV6-5 and TRBJ1-1; weak D call: TRBD1 (5 bases). This CDR3 spans 11 amino acids. Germline V lookup: CDR1 MNHEY, CDR2 SVGAGI. The V and J ends lost 6 bases and 6 bases respectively, with 8 bases between them. CDR3 nucleotides: TGTGCCAGCAGGGGGGAATCTGAAGCTTTCTTT. Protein: CASRGESEAFF.

In its sample, this clonotype was seen many times. V is TRBV7-6 and J is TRBJ1-6; perhaps TRBD1 as D (5 bases). The CDR3 totals 15 residues. Trimming cost V 5 bases and J 7 bases, with 15 bases left between them. Germline CDR1 is SGHVS and CDR2 is FNYEAQ. This chain's CDR3 is CASSPQPQGNSPLHF. The CDR3 DNA reads TGTGCCAGCAGCCCCCAACCTCAGGGAAATTCACCCCTCCACTTT. The entire variable domain, with the rest obtained from reference TRBV7-6 and TRBJ1-6, is as follows: GAGVSQSPRYKVTKRGQDVALRCDPISGHVSLYWYRQALGQGPEFLTYFNYEAQQDKSGLPNDRFSAERPEGSISTLTIQRTEQRDSAMYRCASSPQPQGNSPLHFGNGTRLTVT.

The V gene is TRBV18, the J gene TRBJ1-2; TRBD1 agrees at 7 bases. The V gene end was trimmed by 0 bases and the J gene end by 4 bases; junction bases not matched to a gene: 2. CDR3 length equals 14 residues. CDR1 and CDR2 (germline): KGHSH, LQKENI. The CDR3 spells CASSPPDRTYGYTF. CDR3 nucleotides: TGTGCCAGCTCACCACCGGACAGGACCTATGGCTACACCTTC. Full variable domain (rest looked up from reference TRBV18 and TRBJ1-2): NAGVMQNPRHLVRRRGQEARLRCSPMKGHSHVYWYRQLPEEGLKFMVYLQKENIIDESGMPKERFSAEFPKEGPSILRIQQVVRGDSAAYFCASSPPDRTYGYTFGSGTRLTVV.

At least ten counts were recorded for this clonotype. The rearrangement joins TRBV4-1 to TRBJ2-5; D unclear. This CDR3 has 14 residues. The V gene lost 1 base and the J gene lost 1 base, with 7 bases spanning the gap. Looked up from germline, CDR1 is MGHRA and CDR2 is YSYEKL. CDR3 nucleotides: TGCGCCAGCAGCCAAGGCGACTTCCAAGAGACCCAGTACTTC. Translated, it gives CASSQGDFQETQYF.

This clonotype was counted a single time. The rearrangement links TRBV18 to TRBJ2-2; 7 bases are a match to TRBD2. Germline CDR1 reads KGHSH; CDR2 reads LQKENI. This CDR3 has 16 amino acids. The junction had 5 bases not matched to a gene; V was cut back by 0 bases and J by 4 bases. The CDR3 DNA reads TGTGCCAGCTCACCACCCCAACTAGCGTTCACCGGGGAGCTGTTTTTT. The encoded protein is CASSPPQLAFTGELFF.

This chain connects TRBV4-1 to TRBJ2-5, with unresolved D. Trimming cost V 5 bases and J 2 bases, with 12 bases left between them. The germline gives CDR1 MGHRA, CDR2 YSYEKL. The CDR3 is 14 amino acids. CDR3 loop: CASSSEDDQETQYF. CDR3 sequence (DNA): TGCGCCAGCAGCTCCGAGGATGATCAAGAGACCCAGTACTTC.

This clonotype came up a few times. The chain has TRBV5-5 and TRBJ2-7; 8 bases are a match to TRBD1. Germline values: CDR1 SGHKS, CDR2 YYEKEE (reference sequence). This CDR3 contains 15 residues. J gave up 2 bases and V 9 bases, and 13 bases lay outside the gene matches. In DNA, the CDR3 is TGTGCCACTCACTCCGGGGACAGGAGTCCCTACGAGCAGTACTTC. This codes for CATHSGDRSPYEQYF.

V usage is TRBV18 and J usage is TRBJ1-4, with no clear D. Trimming cost V 2 bases and J 6 bases, with 19 bases left between them. The germline CDR1 and CDR2 sequences are KGHSH and LQKENI. The CDR3 spans 17 residues. CDR3 in amino acids: CASSPILSTAEDEKLFF. The CDR3 DNA follows: TGTGCCAGCTCACCAATCCTATCGACGGCTGAGGATGAAAAACTGTTTTTT.

There are a few counts of this clonotype. The V call is TRBV11-2, the J call TRBJ2-1; 12 bases align to TRBD2. V shed 5 bases, J shed 8 bases, and the junction held 13 bases outside the gene matches. The CDR3 contains 17 residues. Per germline, CDR1 SGHAT and CDR2 FQNNGV. The CDR3: CASSLRLAGGPDDEQFF. The CDR3 DNA sequence: TGTGCCAGCAGCCTCCGTCTAGCGGGAGGGCCGGACGATGAGCAGTTCTTC.

Many counts were recorded for this clonotype. V usage is TRBV25-1 and J usage is TRBJ1-1; D possibly corresponds to TRBD1 (5 bases). Germline V lookup: CDR1 MGHDK, CDR2 SYGVNS. V dropped 1 base and J dropped 2 bases, with 8 bases sitting between them. The CDR3 sequence is 14 residues long. For the CDR3, the DNA is TGTGCCAGCAGTGAATGGGGGGATAACACTGAAGCTTTCTTT. The encoded protein is CASSEWGDNTEAFF.

This clonotype came up a few times. The rearrangement links TRBV18 to TRBJ2-4; 8 bases fit TRBD2. V shed 3 bases, J shed 6 bases, and the junction held 10 bases outside the gene matches. Germline V gene data show CDR1 as KGHSH and CDR2 as LQKENI. The length of the CDR3 is 16 residues. Here the CDR3 reads CASSPDSGSPLNIQYF. The CDR3 bases are TGTGCCAGCTCACCGGACAGCGGGAGTCCCCTAAACATTCAGTACTTC.

A few counts support this clonotype. The CDR3 loop is CASTPTGGSYEQYF. CDR3 sequence (DNA): TGTGCCAGCACGCCGACAGGGGGTTCCTACGAGCAGTACTTC. This chain connects TRBV6-5 to TRBJ2-7; TRBD1 agrees at 9 bases. The V gene's germline CDR1 is MNHEY and CDR2 SVGAGI. J gave up 1 base and V 7 bases, and 5 bases lay outside the gene matches. This CDR3 comprises 14 residues.

This clonotype was recorded at least ten times. V and J are TRBV11-2 and TRBJ2-1; possibly TRBD2 for D (6 bases). The CDR3 contains 15 residues. Germline V gives CDR1 SGHAT, CDR2 FQNNGV. The ends were cut back, 5 bases at V and 8 bases at J, with 19 bases in the middle. The CDR3 loop is CASSPVGGKGDEQFF. The CDR3 DNA follows: TGTGCCAGCAGCCCCGTCGGAGGGAAGGGCGATGAGCAGTTCTTC.

The CDR3 coding sequence is TGTGCCAGCAGCCAAGAGGTGGGGGCCAAAAACATTCAGTACTTC. Encoded protein: CASSQEVGAKNIQYF. The chain has TRBV4-2 and TRBJ2-4; D not certain. Between the trimmed V and J ends, which lost 0 bases and 1 base, there was a span of 7 bases. CDR3 size: 15 residues. The germline V gene has CDR1 LGHNA and CDR2 YNFKEQ.

J is TRBJ2-7 and V is TRBV5-4, with TRBD1 identical over 8 bases. This CDR3 region has 15 residues. From germline, CDR1 is SGHNT and CDR2 YYREEE (reference sequence). Trimming took 4 bases from V and 1 from J; bases not matched to a gene: 7. CDR3 coding DNA: TGTGCCAGCAGCCCGCAGGGGGCAAGGTCCTACGAGCAGTACTTC. Its protein product is CASSPQGARSYEQYF.

Only a few counts were recorded for this clonotype. In nucleotides, the CDR3 is TGTGCCAGCACCCCGACGGGGGGCACTGAAGCTTTCTTT. Translating it yields CASTPTGGTEAFF. J is TRBJ1-1 and V is TRBV12-3 or TRBV12-4; TRBD1 is a possible D gene (5 bases). The CDR3 sequence is 13 residues long. Trimming took off 7 bases at V and 4 bases at J, with 13 bases between the two ends.

This clonotype was counted at least ten times. V is TRBV11-2 and J is TRBJ2-7, with D hard to call. CDR3 length: 13 residues. Between the trimmed V and J ends, which lost 2 bases and 0 bases, there was a span of 5 bases. Per germline, CDR1 SGHAT and CDR2 FQNNGV. The CDR3 reads CASSLLVSYEQYF. The CDR3 nucleotides are TGTGCCAGCAGCTTACTGGTCTCCTACGAGCAGTACTTC.